This passage covers 3 T cell receptor beta chains from one sample sequenced in a study of spatial heterogeneity in lung cancer. TCRdb reprocessed the 5' RACE reads via MiXCR and lists one record per CDR3 protein. The sample shows about 3,000 distinct CDR3 sequences, about 3% of them seen only once. Noted time point: sample taken at primary tumor resection. Sequences were derived from normal lung tissue next to the tumor, sampled at surgery. The receptors here all came from a male donor with early-stage non-small cell lung cancer.

This clonotype is medium-sized by share. The chain has TRBV28 and TRBJ1-1; unclear D gene. Trimming shortened V by 6 bases and J by 1 base, and 9 bases separated the two germline ends. The germline V gene has CDR1 MDHEN and CDR2 SYDVKM. The CDR3 is made up of 13 amino acids. CDR3 residues: CASRETGNTEAFF. The DNA of the CDR3 is TGTGCCAGCAGAGAAACGGGGAACACTGAAGCTTTCTTT.

This clonotype is categorized as medium-sized. J is TRBJ1-2 and V is TRBV18; 8 nucleotides agree with TRBD1. The CDR3 covers 13 residues. V gave up 4 bases and J gave up 8 bases; unmatched junction bases: 6. Germline lookup yields CDR1 KGHSH and CDR2 LQKENI. In DNA form, the CDR3 reads TGTGCCAGCTCACTGACAGGGGTGGACGGCTACACCTTC. Protein sequence: CASSLTGVDGYTF.

This clonotype was seen ten or more times. The J gene is TRBJ2-7, the V gene TRBV9, with D perhaps TRBD2 (5 bases). The CDR3 consists of 13 residues. Germline V gene sequence: CDR1 SGDLS, CDR2 YYNGEE. V was shortened by 0 bases and J by 6 bases, with 10 bases between the two germline ends. CDR3 protein: CASSVATGSEQYF. The CDR3 DNA reads TGTGCCAGCAGCGTAGCTACGGGGAGCGAGCAGTACTTC.